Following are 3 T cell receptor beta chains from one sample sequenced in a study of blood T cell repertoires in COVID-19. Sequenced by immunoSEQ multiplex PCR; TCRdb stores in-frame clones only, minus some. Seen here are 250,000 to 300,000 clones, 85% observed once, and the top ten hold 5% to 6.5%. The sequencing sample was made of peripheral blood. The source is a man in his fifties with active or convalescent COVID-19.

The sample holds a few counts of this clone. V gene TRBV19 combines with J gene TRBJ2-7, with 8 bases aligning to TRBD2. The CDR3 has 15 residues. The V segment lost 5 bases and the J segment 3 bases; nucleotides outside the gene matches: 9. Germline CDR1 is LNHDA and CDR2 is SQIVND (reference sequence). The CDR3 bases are TGTGCCAGTAGTGTATTTAGCGGGACCCTCTACGAGCAGTACTTC. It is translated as CASSVFSGTLYEQYF.

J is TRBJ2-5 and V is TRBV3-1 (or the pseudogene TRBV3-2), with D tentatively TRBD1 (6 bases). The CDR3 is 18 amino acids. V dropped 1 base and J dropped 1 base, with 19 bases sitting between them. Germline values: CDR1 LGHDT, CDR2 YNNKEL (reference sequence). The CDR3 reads CASSQGWGLKPSQETQYF. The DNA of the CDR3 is TGTGCCAGCAGCCAAGGGTGGGGGCTAAAACCATCCCAAGAGACCCAGTACTTC.

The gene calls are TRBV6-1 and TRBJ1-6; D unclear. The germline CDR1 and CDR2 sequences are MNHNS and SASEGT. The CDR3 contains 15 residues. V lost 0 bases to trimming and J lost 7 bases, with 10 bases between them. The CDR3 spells CASSEAGVSNSPLHF. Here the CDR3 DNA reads TGTGCCAGCAGTGAAGCTGGAGTCTCGAATTCACCCCTCCACTTT.